This T cell receptor beta chain was captured by sequencing in a study of cytomegalovirus exposure and HLA in healthy donors. The germline V gene encodes CDR1 MNHEY and CDR2 SVGAGI. With V trimmed by 7 bases and J by 6 bases, 12 bases remained unmatched. CDR3 size: 15 residues. With 60 Vbeta and 13 Jbeta primers, the PCR was carried out. Profiled with immunoSEQ multiplex PCR; TCRdb holds only in-frame clones, not every one. The table shows 76,000 or so clones, with 73% occurring only once. The sequencing sample was made of PBMCs. This clonotype was obtained from a woman aged 40 to 55 in good health and CMV-seropositive. The J gene is TRBJ2-7, the V gene TRBV6-5, with 10 bases matching TRBD1. The CDR3 DNA reads as TGTGCCAGCAATTCCGGGACAGGGGTGTCCGGCGAGCAGTACTTC. The encoded protein is CASNSGTGVSGEQYF.